This T cell receptor (beta chain) derives from a study of T-cell reconstitution after alpha-beta-depleted transplantation in children. The CDR3 extends over 11 amino acids. This clonotype appeared a few times. Library preparation (for TCRbeta) was performed with unique molecular identifiers. TCRdb fed the PCR reads into MiXCR, producing one record per CDR3 protein. The table lists nearly 550,000 distinct CDR3 sequences, roughly 18% of them singletons, with less than 4% in the top ten. The clonotype originates from a human donor who donated a stem cell graft to a child with acute lymphoblastic leukemia. The chain is built from TRBV21-1 and TRBJ1-2; TRBD1 is the table's D call and was not checked against the DNA. TRBV21-1 is noted as a pseudogene. Sample: PBMCs from the stem cell graft donor, taken from the stem cell graft. For the CDR3, the DNA is TGTGCCAGCTGGACAGGGTATGGCTACACCTTC. It encodes CASWTGYGYTF.